This T cell receptor (beta chain) comes out of a study of blood T cell repertoires in COVID-19. Across the study: Whether acute or convalescent, the COVID-19 samples came from the United States, Italy and Spain. The cDNA or gDNA used as material had been derived from T cells, B-cell-depleted T cells, or PBMCs.

Germline-derived CDR1 and CDR2 are MNHEY and SMNVEV (reference sequence). Trimming took off 6 bases at V and 5 bases at J, with 13 bases between the two ends. There are 13 residues in the CDR3. Authors' data handling: Scientists estimated how many nucleated cells there were by amplifying reference gene primers. Data came from immunoSEQ multiplex PCR; TCRdb stores just in-frame clones and leaves some out. Clonal size and the V and J genes are those of that table, whereas D and trimming came from the DNA. The table has a few hundred thousand clones, 85% to 90% seen once. The chain combines TRBV27 with TRBJ1-2; D perhaps matches TRBD1 (6 bases). Sequenced material: peripheral blood. This receptor was identified in a man in his forties or fifties with acute or convalescent COVID-19. CDR3 DNA: TGTGCCAGCAGGAAACAGGGCGATTATGGCTACACCTTC. Residues: CASRKQGDYGYTF.